This entry is about one T cell receptor (beta chain). Between the trimmed V and J ends, which lost 5 bases and 5 bases, there was a span of 19 bases. CDR1 is SGHAT and CDR2 is FQNNGV in the germline V gene. The CDR3 contains 15 residues. This specimen belongs to a study of shared T cell receptors in the human thymus. The protocol was immunoSEQ multiplex PCR, while the TCRdb copy is restricted to in-frame clones and leaves out a portion. The sample yields approximately 760,000 clones, 80% to 90% seen once. Separately, the same data were catalogued under a study of human thymus T cells. That work adds: It was from resections taken during corrective heart surgery that the thymus tissue came.

The chain links TRBV11-2 to TRBJ2-7; D is unclear. Sequencing was done on a sample of thymocytes. The receptor's source is a girl under three years old with a congenital heart defect. DNA of the CDR3: TGTGCCAGCAGCACGATCTCCGGTCATCGGGACGAGCAGTACTTC. Translated, it gives CASSTISGHRDEQYF.